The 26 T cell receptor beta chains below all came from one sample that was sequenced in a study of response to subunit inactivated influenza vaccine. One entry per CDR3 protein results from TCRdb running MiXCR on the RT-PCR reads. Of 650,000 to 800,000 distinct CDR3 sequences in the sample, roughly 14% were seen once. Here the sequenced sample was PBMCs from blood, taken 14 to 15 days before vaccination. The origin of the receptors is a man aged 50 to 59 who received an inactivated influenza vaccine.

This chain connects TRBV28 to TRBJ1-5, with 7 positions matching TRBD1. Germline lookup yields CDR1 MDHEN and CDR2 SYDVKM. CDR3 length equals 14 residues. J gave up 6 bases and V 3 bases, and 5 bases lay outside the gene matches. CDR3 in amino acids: CASSFTNRGQPQHF. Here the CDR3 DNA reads TGTGCCAGCAGTTTTACTAACAGGGGTCAGCCCCAGCATTTT.

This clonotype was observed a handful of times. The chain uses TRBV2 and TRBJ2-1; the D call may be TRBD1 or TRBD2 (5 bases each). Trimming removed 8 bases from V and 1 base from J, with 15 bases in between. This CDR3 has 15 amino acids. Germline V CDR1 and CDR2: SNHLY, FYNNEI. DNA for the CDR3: TGTGCCAGCCGAGGGGATCTCGGATCCTACAATGAGCAGTTCTTC. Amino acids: CASRGDLGSYNEQFF.

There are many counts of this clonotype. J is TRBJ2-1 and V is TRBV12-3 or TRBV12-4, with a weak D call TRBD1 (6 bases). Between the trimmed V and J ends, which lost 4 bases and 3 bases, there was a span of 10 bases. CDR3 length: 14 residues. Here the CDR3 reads CASSSWTDYNEQFF. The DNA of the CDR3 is TGTGCCAGCAGTTCCTGGACAGACTACAATGAGCAGTTCTTC.

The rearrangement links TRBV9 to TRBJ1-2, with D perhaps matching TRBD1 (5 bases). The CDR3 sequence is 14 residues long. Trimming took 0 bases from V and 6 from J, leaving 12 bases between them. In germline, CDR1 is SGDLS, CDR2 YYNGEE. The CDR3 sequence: CASSVGGRDHGYTF. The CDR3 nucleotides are TGTGCCAGCAGCGTAGGCGGCAGGGACCATGGCTACACCTTC.

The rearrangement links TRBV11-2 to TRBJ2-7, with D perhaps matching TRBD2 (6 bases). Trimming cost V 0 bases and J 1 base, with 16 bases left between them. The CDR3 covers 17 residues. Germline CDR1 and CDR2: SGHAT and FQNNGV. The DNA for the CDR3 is TGTGCCAGCAGCTTAGATCTTCTCGCGGGGATATCCTACGAGCAGTACTTC. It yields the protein CASSLDLLAGISYEQYF.

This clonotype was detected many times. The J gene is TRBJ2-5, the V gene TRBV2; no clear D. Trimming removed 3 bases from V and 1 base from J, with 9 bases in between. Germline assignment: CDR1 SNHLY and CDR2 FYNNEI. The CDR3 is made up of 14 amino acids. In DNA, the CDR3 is TGTGCCAGCAGTGACCCGTGGGTCCAAGAGACCCAGTACTTC. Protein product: CASSDPWVQETQYF. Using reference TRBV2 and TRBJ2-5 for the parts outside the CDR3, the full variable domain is EPEVTQTPSHQVTQMGQEVILRCVPISNHLYFYWYRQILGQKVEFLVSFYNNEISEKSEIFDDQFSVERPDGSNFTLKIRSTKLEDSAMYFCASSDPWVQETQYFGPGTRLLVL.

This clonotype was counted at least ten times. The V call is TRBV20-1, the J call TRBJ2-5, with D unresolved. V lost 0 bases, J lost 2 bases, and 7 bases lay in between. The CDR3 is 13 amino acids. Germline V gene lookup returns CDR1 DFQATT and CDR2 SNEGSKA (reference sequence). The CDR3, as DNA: TGCAGTGCTAGAGATTCGAGGCAAGAGACCCAGTACTTC. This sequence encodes CSARDSRQETQYF.

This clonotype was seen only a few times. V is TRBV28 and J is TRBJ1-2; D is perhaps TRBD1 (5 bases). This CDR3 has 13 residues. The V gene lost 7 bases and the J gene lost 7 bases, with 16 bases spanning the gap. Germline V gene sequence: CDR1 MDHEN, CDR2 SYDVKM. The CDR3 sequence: CASTWGQGSGYTF. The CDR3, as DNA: TGTGCCAGCACCTGGGGTCAGGGCTCTGGCTACACCTTC.

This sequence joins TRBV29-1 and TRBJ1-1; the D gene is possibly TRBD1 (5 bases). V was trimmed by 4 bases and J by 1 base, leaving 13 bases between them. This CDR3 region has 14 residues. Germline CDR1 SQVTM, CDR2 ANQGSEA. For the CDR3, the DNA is TGCAGCGTTGTTTACGTTGGGGGGAACACTGAAGCTTTCTTT. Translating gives CSVVYVGGNTEAFF.

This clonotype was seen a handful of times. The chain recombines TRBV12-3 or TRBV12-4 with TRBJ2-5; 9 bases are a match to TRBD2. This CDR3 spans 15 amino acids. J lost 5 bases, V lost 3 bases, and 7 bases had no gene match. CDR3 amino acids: CASSFRSGGRETQYF. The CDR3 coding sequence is TGTGCCAGCAGTTTCCGTAGCGGGGGTAGGGAGACCCAGTACTTC.

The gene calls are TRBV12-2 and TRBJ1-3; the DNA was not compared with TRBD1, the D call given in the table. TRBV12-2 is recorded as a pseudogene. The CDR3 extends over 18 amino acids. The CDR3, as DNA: TGTGCAAGTCGCTTAGAGGTCGGACAGTTGAGCTCTGGAAACACCATATATTTT. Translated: CASRLEVGQLSSGNTIYF.

CDR3 sequence: CASSLPAGGREEQYF. The CDR3 nucleotides read TGCGCCAGCAGCTTGCCAGCGGGAGGCCGGGAAGAGCAGTACTTC. J is TRBJ2-7 and V is TRBV5-1; 9 positions agree with TRBD2. The CDR3 spans 15 residues. Per the germline V gene, CDR1 is SGHRS and CDR2 is YFSETQ. Trimming cost V 1 base and J 7 bases; bases outside gene matches: 9.

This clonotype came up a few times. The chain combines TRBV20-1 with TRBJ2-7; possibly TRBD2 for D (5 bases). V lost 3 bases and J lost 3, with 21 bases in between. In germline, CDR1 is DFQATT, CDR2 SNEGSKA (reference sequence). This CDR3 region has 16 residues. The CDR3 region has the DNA TGCAGTGCTAGCACACTAGAAGGCGCAGGCGACTACGAGCAGTACTTC. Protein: CSASTLEGAGDYEQYF.

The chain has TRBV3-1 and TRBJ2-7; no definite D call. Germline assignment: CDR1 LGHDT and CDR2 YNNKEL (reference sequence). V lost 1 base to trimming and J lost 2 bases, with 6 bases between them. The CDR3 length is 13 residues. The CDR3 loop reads CASSQGWTYEQYF. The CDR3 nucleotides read TGTGCCAGCAGCCAAGGGTGGACCTACGAGCAGTACTTC.

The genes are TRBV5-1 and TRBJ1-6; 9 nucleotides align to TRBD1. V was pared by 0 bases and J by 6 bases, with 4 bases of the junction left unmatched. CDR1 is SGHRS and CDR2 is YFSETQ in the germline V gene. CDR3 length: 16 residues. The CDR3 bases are TGCGCCAGCAGCTTGGACCCGGGACAGGGTAATTCACCCCTCCACTTT. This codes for CASSLDPGQGNSPLHF.

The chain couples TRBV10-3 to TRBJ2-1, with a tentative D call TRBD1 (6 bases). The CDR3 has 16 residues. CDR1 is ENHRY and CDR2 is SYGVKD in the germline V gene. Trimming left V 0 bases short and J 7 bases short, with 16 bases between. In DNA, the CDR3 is TGTGCCATCAGTGAGTCGGGGGCTAGGATTGGTAATGAGCAGTTCTTC. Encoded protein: CAISESGARIGNEQFF.

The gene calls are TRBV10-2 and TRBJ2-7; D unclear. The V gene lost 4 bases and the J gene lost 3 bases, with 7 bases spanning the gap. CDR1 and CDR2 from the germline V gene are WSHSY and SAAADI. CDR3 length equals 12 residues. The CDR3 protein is CASSVFSYEQYF. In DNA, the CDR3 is TGCGCCAGCAGTGTTTTCAGCTACGAGCAGTACTTC.

The DNA for the CDR3 is TGCAGCCCGGACAGGGGAATCCAGCCCCAGCATTTT. As protein: CSPDRGIQPQHF. V and J are TRBV20-1 and TRBJ1-5; 9 positions match TRBD1. The germline gives CDR1 DFQATT, CDR2 SNEGSKA (reference sequence). The CDR3 consists of 12 residues.

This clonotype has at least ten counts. The CDR3 DNA sequence: TGCAGCGCCTTCCTAGCGGGAGAAGACAATGAGCAGTTCTTC. Translating it yields CSAFLAGEDNEQFF. The J gene is TRBJ2-1, the V gene TRBV29-1; 10 bases are shared with TRBD2. Germline CDR1 SQVTM, CDR2 ANQGSEA. V shed 7 bases and J 5 bases; nucleotides not matched to a gene: 8. CDR3 length: 14 amino acids.

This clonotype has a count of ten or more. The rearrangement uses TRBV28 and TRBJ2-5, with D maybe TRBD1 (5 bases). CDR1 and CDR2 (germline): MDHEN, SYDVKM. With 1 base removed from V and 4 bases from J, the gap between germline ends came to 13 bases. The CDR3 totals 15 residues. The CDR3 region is CASSLSSAGPETQYF. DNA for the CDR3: TGTGCCAGCAGTTTATCTTCTGCAGGGCCAGAGACCCAGTACTTC.

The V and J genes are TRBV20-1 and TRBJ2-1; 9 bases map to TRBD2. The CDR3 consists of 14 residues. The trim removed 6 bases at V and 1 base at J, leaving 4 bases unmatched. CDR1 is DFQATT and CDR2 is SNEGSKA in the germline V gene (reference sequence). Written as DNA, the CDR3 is TGCAGTGCAGGACTAGCGCTGTCCTACAATGAGCAGTTCTTC. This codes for CSAGLALSYNEQFF.

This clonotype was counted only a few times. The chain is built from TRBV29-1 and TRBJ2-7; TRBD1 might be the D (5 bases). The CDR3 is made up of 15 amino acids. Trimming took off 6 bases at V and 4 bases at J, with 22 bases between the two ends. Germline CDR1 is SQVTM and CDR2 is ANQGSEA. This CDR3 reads CSVHVREGPGYEQYF. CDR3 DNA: TGCAGCGTCCATGTCAGGGAAGGACCTGGTTACGAGCAGTACTTC.

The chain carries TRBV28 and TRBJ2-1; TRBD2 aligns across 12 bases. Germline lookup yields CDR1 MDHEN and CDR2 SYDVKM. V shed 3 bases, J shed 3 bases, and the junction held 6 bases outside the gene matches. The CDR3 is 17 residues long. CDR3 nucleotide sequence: TGTGCCAGCAGTTTGGCTAGCGGGGGGGTGGGCTACAATGAGCAGTTCTTC. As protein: CASSLASGGVGYNEQFF.

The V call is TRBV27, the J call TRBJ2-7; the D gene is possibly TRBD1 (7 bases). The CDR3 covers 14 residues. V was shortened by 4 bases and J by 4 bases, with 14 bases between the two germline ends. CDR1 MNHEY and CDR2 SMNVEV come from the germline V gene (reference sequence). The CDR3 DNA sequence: TGTGCCAGCAGTTCAATGACAGGGAGGTACGAGCAGTACTTC. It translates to CASSSMTGRYEQYF.

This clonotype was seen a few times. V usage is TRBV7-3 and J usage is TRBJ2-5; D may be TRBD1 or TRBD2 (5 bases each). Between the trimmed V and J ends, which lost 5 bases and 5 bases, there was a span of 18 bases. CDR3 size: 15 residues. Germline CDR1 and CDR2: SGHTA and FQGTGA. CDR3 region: CASSLFTGTRETQYF. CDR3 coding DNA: TGTGCCAGCAGCCTTTTCACCGGGACCCGGGAGACCCAGTACTTC. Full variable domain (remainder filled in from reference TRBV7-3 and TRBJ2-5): GAGVSQTPSNKVTEKGKYVELRCDPISGHTALYWYRQSLGQGPEFLIYFQGTGAADDSGLPNDRFFAVRPEGSVSTLKIQRTERGDSAVYLCASSLFTGTRETQYFGPGTRLLVL.

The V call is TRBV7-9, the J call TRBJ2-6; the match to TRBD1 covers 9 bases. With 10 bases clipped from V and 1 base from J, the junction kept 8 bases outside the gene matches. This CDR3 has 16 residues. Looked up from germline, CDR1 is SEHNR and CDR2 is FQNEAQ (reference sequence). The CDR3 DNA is TGTGCCAACTGGGACAGGGTCGGGTCTGGGGCCAACGTCCTGACTTTC. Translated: CANWDRVGSGANVLTF.